This T cell receptor (beta chain) was captured by sequencing in a study of T cell repertoires in cytomegalovirus infection. Study-wide context: Carrying CMV and the relevant HLA type showed in public TCR beta signatures. Broader study findings: The cumulative frequency of public TCR beta families distinguished individuals who carried CMV together with the relevant HLA. Clonotypes of TCR beta that were HLA-C-restricted and CMV-specific dominated the ex vivo response.

MiXCR, applied by TCRdb to the reads, yields one record per CDR3 protein. This table has about 680,000 distinct CDR3 sequences, 24% appearing once. In its sample, this clonotype was seen once. Its antigen remains unknown. V shed 2 bases and J 3 bases; nucleotides not matched to a gene: 5. Germline-derived CDR1 and CDR2 are LNHNV and YYDKDF (reference sequence). The CDR3 is 15 residues long. What was sequenced was CD8+ T cells from PBMCs. The chain links TRBV15 to TRBJ2-3; 7 bases map to TRBD2. This sequence was found in a human donor in good health (CMV status not recorded). Some clones in this sample may be carry-over from other donors' samples. CDR3 protein: CATSRQRGGTDTQYF. For the CDR3, the DNA is TGTGCCACCAGCAGACAGCGGGGTGGGACAGATACGCAGTATTTT.